These T cell receptor beta chains were read from a single sample in a study of human T cells and chemical hapten exposure. TCRdb called the RACE reads again in MiXCR, with one record for every CDR3 protein. The data hold over 300,000 distinct CDR3 sequences, with roughly 5.3% observed a single time. The sequences come from whole blood, collected in connection with sensitization to the hapten diphenylcyclopropenone (DPC). These receptors were collected from a woman aged 45 to 65 with alopecia areata. Some clones in this sample may be carry-over from other donors' samples. Each CDR3 is given with its conserved first and last residue. Fields, in order: D gene, J gene, clone size, V gene, CDR3 protein, CDR3 DNA. D genes are given only for firm matches. Only part of the rows carry a size: once, few, many, or a class if the clone is expanded.

TRBD1	TRBJ1-4	few	TRBV12-3/TRBV12-4	CASSLAVGQGLEKLFF	TGTGCCAGCAGTTTAGCCGTTGGACAGGGACTTGAAAAACTGTTTTTT
.	TRBJ1-6	many	TRBV2	CASTRYNSPLHF	TGTGCCAGCACCAGATATAATTCACCCCTCCACTTT
.	TRBJ1-4	few	TRBV2	CASTNPGGAEEKLFF	TGTGCCAGCACCAACCCGGGGGGGGCGGAAGAAAAACTGTTTTTT
TRBD1	TRBJ1-6	few	TRBV6-5	CASSYSGQGGHSPLHF	TGTGCCAGCAGTTACTCCGGACAGGGAGGGCATTCACCCCTCCACTTT
TRBD1	TRBJ1-5	.	TRBV5-1	CASSPGTGAYSNQPQHF	TGCGCCAGCAGCCCAGGGACAGGGGCTTATAGCAATCAGCCCCAGCATTTT
.	TRBJ2-7	many	TRBV12-3/TRBV12-4	CASSFRGDYEQYF	TGTGCCAGCAGTTTTCGGGGCGACTACGAGCAGTACTTC
.	TRBJ2-3	few	TRBV9	CASSVVDKNTDTQYF	TGTGCCAGCAGCGTAGTGGACAAGAACACAGATACGCAGTATTTT
.	TRBJ2-5	.	TRBV20-1	CSAKPMGGEETQYF	TGCAGTGCGAAGCCTATGGGGGGCGAGGAGACCCAGTACTTC
TRBD1	TRBJ2-7	few	TRBV5-1	CASSLVVGQGYEQYF	TGCGCCAGCAGCTTGGTCGTGGGACAGGGATACGAGCAGTACTTC
.	TRBJ1-2	many	TRBV12-3/TRBV12-4	CASSLPPGYGYGYTF	TGTGCCAGCAGTCTCCCCCCAGGGTATGGCTATGGCTACACCTTC
TRBD2	TRBJ2-1	many	TRBV3-1	CASSLAGLDNEQFF	TGTGCCAGCAGCCTAGCGGGACTAGATAATGAGCAGTTCTTC
TRBD1	TRBJ1-1	few	TRBV6-5	CASSMTGRSTEAFF	TGTGCCAGCAGTATGACAGGGAGGAGCACTGAAGCTTTCTTT
.	TRBJ2-3	many	TRBV11-2	CASSNRLGTDTQYF	TGTGCCAGCAGCAACCGACTAGGCACAGATACGCAGTATTTT
.	TRBJ2-5	.	TRBV28	CASTPADTETQYF	TGTGCCAGCACCCCAGCGGACACAGAGACCCAGTACTTC
TRBD1	TRBJ1-4	.	TRBV12-5	CASGWGQDNEKLFF	TGTGCTAGTGGTTGGGGACAGGATAATGAAAAACTGTTTTTT
TRBD1	TRBJ2-2	many	TRBV12-3/TRBV12-4	CASSPGTGGGSGELFF	TGTGCCAGCAGTCCCGGGACAGGGGGCGGATCAGGGGAGCTGTTTTTT
.	TRBJ1-4	few	TRBV16	CASSVTREKLFF	TGTGCCAGCAGCGTTACTAGAGAAAAACTGTTTTTT
.	TRBJ1-2	many	TRBV21-1	CASSKDVGEHYGYTF	TGTGCCAGCAGCAAAGACGTCGGGGAGCACTATGGCTACACCTTC
.	TRBJ2-3	.	TRBV10-3	CAISDPILSSTDTQYF	TGTGCCATCAGTGACCCCATACTGTCTAGCACAGATACGCAGTATTTT
.	TRBJ1-4	many	TRBV7-9	CASSLGIGVEGKEKLFF	TGTGCCAGCAGCTTGGGGATTGGGGTTGAGGGCAAAGAAAAACTGTTTTTT
TRBD2	TRBJ2-3	many	TRBV12-3/TRBV12-4	CATGGVTDTQYF	TGTGCCACGGGGGGGGTCACAGATACGCAGTATTTT
.	TRBJ1-5	.	TRBV20-1	CSAMEGFGNQPQHF	TGCAGTGCTATGGAGGGGTTTGGCAATCAGCCCCAGCATTTT
TRBD1	TRBJ1-5	few	TRBV28	CASTAGTGYNQPQHF	TGTGCCAGCACAGCCGGGACAGGATACAATCAGCCCCAGCATTTT